This TCR beta chain was sequenced during a study of cytomegalovirus exposure and HLA in healthy donors (dated by TCRdb to about 2017). Concerning the study at large: According to a later analysis, the roughly 120 validation repertoires were produced on the same platform as the 700 or so repertoires of the first cohort. The study aimed to test whether signatures of past pathogen exposure could be identified by cataloging public T cell receptors. Besides the first cohort of some 670 subjects, a separate validation cohort made up of 120 different subjects was used. High-throughput TCR immunosequencing, statistical association of individual TCRs with disease status, and machine learning were combined to predict cytomegalovirus infection status.

The library was built by means of the immunoSEQ multiplex PCR assay. On the authors' methods: A statistical classification framework was built for diagnosing cytomegalovirus status from the catalog of TCR beta chain sequences. Drawn from immuneACCESS, this table holds only the in-frame rearrangements with V and J called that TCRdb kept. Clones are partly lost; checked studies trace under half to an unresolved V gene and leave the rest unexplained. The DNA gave D and trimming, while V, J and clone size come from that table. This sample holds roughly 260,000 clones; around 90% were observed only once. The ten largest clonotypes hold approximately 0.34% of the sample. To note about this clone: The clone's antigen remains unknown. Per-nucleotide qualities are absent, and no much larger clonotype sits a single base away.

Broad study findings and their caveats: A total of about 180 TCR beta chains were listed by the study as associated with cytomegalovirus. In vitro tests confirmed that three of the cytomegalovirus-associated TCR beta chains recognize cytomegalovirus antigens. A later analysis lacked HLA typing for the validation cohort, so it scored co-occurrence in that cohort across all 130 or so repertoires. While some public TCRs were present in many individuals, most TCR sequences turned up only very rarely across donors. It was suggested by the authors that the approach could potentially be generalized to other disease states and immunological phenotypes. In both the original and validation cohorts, the classifier was reported to diagnose cytomegalovirus status with high specificity and sensitivity. Subsequent analysis determined that TCRs grouped into clusters in the first cohort also showed a tendency toward co-occurrence across the roughly 110 validation repertoires, and approximately 94% of cluster scores exceeded 0.

The CDR3 sequence holds 15 residues, the cysteine and phenylalanine included. Only the CDR3 region is kept as DNA, spanning 45 bases read in frame from base 1. CDR1 SGHRS and CDR2 YFSETQ are derived from the germline V gene. V has 4 bases trimmed and J has 6 bases trimmed; junction bases matching no gene number 7. The donors were included in the validation cohort of around 120 subjects, a group kept apart from the roughly 700-subject first cohort. The sequencing input was PBMCs. This sequence originates from a woman aged 18-29 years in good health and CMV-seronegative. Recombination linked TRBV5-1 to TRBJ2-1; the central 10 bases match TRBD2. The CDR3 is CASSPTSGHTNEQFF. The nucleotide sequence reads TGCGCCAGCAGCCCGACTAGCGGGCACACCAATGAGCAGTTCTTC.